The entry below describes one T cell receptor (beta chain). Original analysis: Counts of nucleated cells, estimated from reference gene primer amplification, were obtained. The data were produced by immunoSEQ multiplex PCR, yet TCRdb's version contains in-frame clones alone and is incomplete. That table is the source of V, J and clone size, and D and trimming were worked out from the DNA. The sample has over 200,000 clones; approximately 87% are singletons. This sample is part of a study of blood T cell repertoires in COVID-19. Study details: T cells, B-cell-depleted T cells, or PBMCs provided the cDNA or gDNA that served as material.

This CDR3 spans 15 amino acids. Germline CDR1 SGHVS, CDR2 FQNEAQ. Trimming at V came to 2 bases and at J to 3 bases, leaving 7 bases not matched to a gene. Participant age was about 18 to 95 years, and participants resided in approximately 24 US areas. Each participant's cohort was designated according to participant-reported clinical history. The sequenced sample consisted of PBMCs or T cells enriched from blood (not recorded which). The source of this sequence is a woman between 45 and 65 years old in a cohort exposed to, infected with or recovered from COVID-19 (not recorded which). The chain employs TRBV7-8 and TRBJ2-7; 7 nucleotides agree with TRBD1. The CDR3 loop reads CASSLFSGQIYEQYF. The CDR3 bases are TGTGCCAGCAGCTTATTTTCGGGACAGATCTACGAGCAGTACTTC. Variable domain in full (rest from reference TRBV7-8 and TRBJ2-7): GAGVSQSPRYKVAKRGQDVALRCDPISGHVSLFWYQQALGQGPEFLTYFQNEAQLDKSGLPSDRFFAERPEGSVSTLKIQRTQQEDSAVYLCASSLFSGQIYEQYFGPGTRLTVT.